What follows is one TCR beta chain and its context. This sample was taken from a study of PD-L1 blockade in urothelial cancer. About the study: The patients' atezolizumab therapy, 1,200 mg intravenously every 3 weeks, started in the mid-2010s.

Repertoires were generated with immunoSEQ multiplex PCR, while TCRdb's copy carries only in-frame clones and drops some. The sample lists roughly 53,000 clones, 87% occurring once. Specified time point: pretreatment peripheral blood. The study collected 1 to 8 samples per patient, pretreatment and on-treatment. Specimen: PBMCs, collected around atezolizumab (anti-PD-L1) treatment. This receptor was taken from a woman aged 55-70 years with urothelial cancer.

CDR3 protein: CASSGGTGVPFSYEQYF. The CDR3 DNA reads TGTGCCAGCAGCGGAGGGACAGGGGTCCCCTTCTCCTACGAGCAGTACTTC. The J gene is TRBJ2-7, the V gene TRBV11-2, with 10 bases identical to TRBD1. The ends lost 5 bases at V and 0 bases at J; junction bases unmatched: 10. The CDR3 is made up of 17 amino acids. Germline-derived CDR1 and CDR2 are SGHAT and FQNNGV. The entire variable domain, with the rest obtained from reference TRBV11-2 and TRBJ2-7, is as follows: EAGVAQSPRYKIIEKRQSVAFWCNPISGHATLYWYQQILGQGPKLLIQFQNNGVVDDSQLPKDRFSAERLKGVDSTLKIQPAKLEDSAVYLCASSGGTGVPFSYEQYFGPGTRLTVT.